A single sample gave rise to the 14 T cell receptor beta chains below, sequenced in a study of siplizumab effects on memory and regulatory T cells. Some clones are missing from TCRdb's copy, which holds only in-frame ones; the method was immunoSEQ multiplex PCR. In the table there are more than 60,000 clones, around 93% of which are singletons. The sample taken for sequencing was CD8+ T cells sorted from blood. The receptor set was obtained from a human donor in good health.

The chain links TRBV27 to TRBJ1-2; D gene unclear. This CDR3 spans 14 amino acids. In germline, CDR1 is MNHEY, CDR2 SMNVEV (reference sequence). V was clipped by 3 bases and J by 12 bases, with 20 bases between them. The CDR3 coding sequence is TGTGCCAGCAGTTTTTATCCGGTTTTGGCTAGTCACACCTTC. Translation gives CASSFYPVLASHTF.

The rearrangement links TRBV7-9 to TRBJ2-7, with 8 bases aligning to TRBD2. Losses at the gene ends were 0 bases for V and 6 bases for J; bases not matched to a gene: 4. Germline V gene data show CDR1 as SEHNR and CDR2 as FQNEAQ (reference sequence). The CDR3 extends over 14 amino acids. The CDR3, as DNA: TGTGCCAGCAGCTTAGCTAGCGGGGATCCCGAGCAGTACTTC. Amino acids: CASSLASGDPEQYF.

The J gene is TRBJ2-7, the V gene TRBV19; D gene unclear. Trimming took off 3 bases at V and 2 bases at J, with 11 bases between the two ends. Germline CDR1 reads LNHDA; CDR2 reads SQIVND (reference sequence). The CDR3 has 14 residues. The CDR3 here is CASSMIPTAYEQYF. CDR3 bases: TGTGCCAGTAGTATGATCCCAACGGCCTACGAGCAGTACTTC.

V is TRBV6-5 and J is TRBJ1-1; D is perhaps TRBD1 (6 bases). V lost 2 bases and J lost 3, with 7 bases in between. There are 13 residues in the CDR3. CDR1 is MNHEY, CDR2 SVGAGI, per germline. The CDR3 is CASSYPGDTEAFF. Written as DNA, the CDR3 is TGTGCCAGCAGTTACCCAGGGGACACTGAAGCTTTCTTT.

This clone appeared a single time. V gene TRBV13 combines with J gene TRBJ2-3; 8 nucleotides match TRBD2. Germline V gene data show CDR1 as PRHDT and CDR2 as FYEKMQ (reference sequence). V was pared by 5 bases and J by 6 bases, with 7 bases of the junction left unmatched. The CDR3 contains 14 residues. CDR3 residues: CASSGTRGMDTQYF. The DNA of the CDR3 is TGTGCCAGCAGCGGGACTAGAGGGATGGATACGCAGTATTTT.

The count of this clone is one. The chain employs TRBV11-3 and TRBJ2-7, with D perhaps TRBD2 (5 bases). Trimming pared 1 base from V and 1 base from J, leaving 5 bases between. The CDR3 is 13 residues long. In germline, CDR1 is SGHNT, CDR2 YENEEA. CDR3 sequence reads: CASSLGGSYEQYF. For the CDR3, the DNA is TGTGCCAGCAGCTTAGGCGGGTCCTACGAGCAGTACTTC.

V gene TRBV30 combines with J gene TRBJ1-6; D is possibly TRBD1 (5 bases). The ends were cut back, 8 bases at V and 8 bases at J, with 16 bases in the middle. In germline, CDR1 is GTSNPN, CDR2 SVGIG (reference sequence). CDR3 length equals 13 residues. The CDR3 reads CALRWGEYSPLHF. The CDR3 DNA reads as TGTGCCCTACGATGGGGGGAGTATTCACCCCTCCACTTT.

DNA for the CDR3: TGCGCCAGCAGTGATCGGGGGGGCAAGTACGAGCAGTACTTC. As protein: CASSDRGGKYEQYF. The chain couples TRBV10-1 to TRBJ2-7, with 8 bases aligning to TRBD2. The CDR3 loop spans 14 amino acids. In germline, CDR1 is WNHNN, CDR2 SYGVQD (reference sequence). The ends lost 3 bases at V and 4 bases at J; junction bases unmatched: 5.

The chain joins TRBV9 to TRBJ2-2; 8 nucleotides align to TRBD2. The CDR3 is 15 amino acids. The V gene's germline CDR1 is SGDLS and CDR2 YYNGEE. V lost 4 bases and J lost 3; bases outside the gene matches: 5. DNA for the CDR3: TGTGCCAGCAGCCCCGGGGGGGCCGACACCGGGGAGCTGTTTTTT. Its protein product is CASSPGGADTGELFF.

This rearrangement joins TRBV4-1 to TRBJ2-7; 12 bases are shared with TRBD2. This CDR3 comprises 15 residues. With V trimmed by 3 bases and J by 2 bases, 2 bases remained unmatched. Per germline, CDR1 MGHRA and CDR2 YSYEKL. This CDR3 reads CASSHTSGGTYEQYF. In nucleotides, the CDR3 is TGCGCCAGCAGCCACACTAGCGGGGGGACCTACGAGCAGTACTTC.

This CDR3 is CASLDVAKNIQYF. The CDR3 DNA sequence: TGTGCCAGTCTAGACGTAGCCAAAAACATTCAGTACTTC. The chain combines TRBV2 with TRBJ2-4; D unclear. V shed 9 bases and J shed 0 bases, with 9 bases lying between them. This CDR3 has 13 residues. Germline assignment: CDR1 SNHLY and CDR2 FYNNEI.

This clone was counted once. The chain joins TRBV6-5 to TRBJ2-5; TRBD1 or TRBD2 may be the D gene (5 bases each). V was shortened by 2 bases and J by 5 bases, with 9 bases between the two germline ends. CDR1 MNHEY and CDR2 SVGAGI come from the germline V gene. The CDR3 is made up of 13 amino acids. For the CDR3, the DNA is TGTGCCAGCAGTTACGGGTGGGACGAGACCCAGTACTTC. It yields the protein CASSYGWDETQYF.

V and J are TRBV5-1 and TRBJ2-3; 10 positions match TRBD1. V gave up 3 bases and J gave up 4 bases; unmatched junction bases: 2. This CDR3 spans 14 amino acids. CDR1 and CDR2 (germline): SGHRS, YFSETQ. The CDR3 nucleotides are TGCGCCAGCAGCTCCGGACAGGGGGCAGATACGCAGTATTTT. It encodes CASSSGQGADTQYF.

The chain uses TRBV6-5 and TRBJ2-1; D gene unclear. Per germline, CDR1 MNHEY and CDR2 SVGAGI. The CDR3 length is 13 residues. The germline V and J ends were trimmed by 7 bases and 1 base, with 8 bases remaining between them. CDR3 DNA sequence: TGTGCCAGCAAAGGTATTTCCTACAATGAGCAGTTCTTC. This gives the protein CASKGISYNEQFF.